Sequencing of this TCR beta chain was carried out in a study of T cell responses to AZD1222 COVID-19 vaccine. Findings and caveats of the study: Clonal diversity was possibly underestimated, and white British individuals and females predominated among donors.

Note on this clone: The target antigen is unknown.

The protocol was immunoSEQ multiplex PCR, while the TCRdb copy is restricted to in-frame clones and leaves out a portion. The data hold around 91,000 clones, with nearly 90% observed a single time. This CDR3 contains 16 residues. V was clipped by 4 bases and J by 4 bases; unmatched bases: 9. The germline V gene encodes CDR1 LNHNV and CDR2 YYDKDF (reference sequence). The J gene is TRBJ2-5, the V gene TRBV15; 10 nucleotides align to TRBD2. This sample comprised peripheral blood, obtained on day 0 of AZD1222 vaccination. This sequence originates from an adult in good health. The CDR3 reads CATSKLDSGGPETQYF. CDR3 DNA: TGTGCCACCAGCAAGTTGGATAGCGGGGGGCCAGAGACCCAGTACTTC.